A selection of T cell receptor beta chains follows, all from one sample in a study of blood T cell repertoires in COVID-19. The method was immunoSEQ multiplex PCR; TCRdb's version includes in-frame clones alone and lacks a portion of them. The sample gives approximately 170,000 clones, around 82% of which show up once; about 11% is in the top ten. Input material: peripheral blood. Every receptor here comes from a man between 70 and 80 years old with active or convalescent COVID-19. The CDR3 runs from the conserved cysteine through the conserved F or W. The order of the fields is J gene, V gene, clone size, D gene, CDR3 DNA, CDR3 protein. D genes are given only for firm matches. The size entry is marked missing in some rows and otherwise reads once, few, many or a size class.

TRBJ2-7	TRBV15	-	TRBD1	TGTGCCACCAGCAGAGAAAGGACAGGGACCTACGAGCAGTACTTC	CATSRERTGTYEQYF
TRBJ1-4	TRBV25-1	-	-	TGTGCCAGCAGTGAATTGGGAAAGGGGGTAACTAATGAAAAACTGTTTTTT	CASSELGKGVTNEKLFF
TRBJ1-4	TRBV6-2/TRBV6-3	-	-	TGTGCCAGCAGTCGTGCGGGATTATTTGCAACTAATGAAAAACTGTTTTTT	CASSRAGLFATNEKLFF
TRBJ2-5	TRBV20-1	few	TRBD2	TGCAGTGCTAGTCTGCCGGGGGGGCGGCAAGAGACCCAGTACTTC	CSASLPGGRQETQYF
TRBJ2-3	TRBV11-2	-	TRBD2	TGTGCCAGCGAACCCTTGGCTAGCGGGAAAGATACGCAGTATTTT	CASEPLASGKDTQYF
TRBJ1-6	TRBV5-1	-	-	TGCGCCAGCGGGGAGGGCACTTATAATTCACCCCTCCACTTT	CASGEGTYNSPLHF
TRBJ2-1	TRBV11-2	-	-	TGTGCCAGCACCCTCCCTAGACTCCCCTACAATGAGCAGTTCTTC	CASTLPRLPYNEQFF
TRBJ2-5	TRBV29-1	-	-	TGCAGCACTGGGCCTTTGGGAGAGACCCAGTACTTC	CSTGPLGETQYF
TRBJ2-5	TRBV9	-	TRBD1	TGTGCCAGCAGCGTGGGACAGGGGGCAAGCCAAGAGACCCAGTACTTC	CASSVGQGASQETQYF
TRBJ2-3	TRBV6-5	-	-	TGTGCCAGCAGTTACTCGAGTCCTAACACAGATACGCAGTATTTT	CASSYSSPNTDTQYF
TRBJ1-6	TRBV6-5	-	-	TGTGCCAGCAGTTACAAGCAGGGGAAGAATTCACCCCTCCACTTT	CASSYKQGKNSPLHF
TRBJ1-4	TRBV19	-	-	TGTGCCAGTAGTCCAGGGCGATATGAAAAACTGTTTTTT	CASSPGRYEKLFF
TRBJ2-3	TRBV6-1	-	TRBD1	TGTGCCAGCAGTGAAGGACAGGGGGCCTCGGCAGATACGCAGTATTTT	CASSEGQGASADTQYF
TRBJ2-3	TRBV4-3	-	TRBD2	TGCGCCAGCAGCACCCGGACTAGCTCTGATACGCAGTATTTT	CASSTRTSSDTQYF
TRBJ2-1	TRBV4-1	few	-	TGCGCCAGCAGCCAAGATGGGACATACAATGAGCAGTTCTTC	CASSQDGTYNEQFF
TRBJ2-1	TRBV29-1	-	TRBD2	TGCAGCGTTTCGGGACTAGCGAGTTCCAATGAGCAGTTCTTC	CSVSGLASSNEQFF
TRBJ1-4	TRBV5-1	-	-	TGCGCCAGCAGCTTGGATATCGGAGGGACTAATGAAAAACTGTTTTTT	CASSLDIGGTNEKLFF
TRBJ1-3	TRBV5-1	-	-	TGCGCCAGCAGCTTGGCCGTAGGGGCCTGGGGATCTGGAAACACCATATATTTT	CASSLAVGAWGSGNTIYF
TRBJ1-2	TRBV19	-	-	TGTGCCAGTAAAGACAGCTCTTCTAATGGCTACACCTTC	CASKDSSSNGYTF
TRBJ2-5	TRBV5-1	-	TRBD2	TGCGCCAGCAGCCGGGGACTAGTCCAAGAGACCCAGTACTTC	CASSRGLVQETQYF
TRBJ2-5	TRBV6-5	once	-	TGTGCCAGCAGTTACTCGACCAGGGGAGAGACCCAGTACTTC	CASSYSTRGETQYF
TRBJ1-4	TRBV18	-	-	TGTGCCAGCTCAACTCACAGGGATCCGGGGGAAAAACTGTTTTTT	CASSTHRDPGEKLFF
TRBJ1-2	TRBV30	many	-	TGTGCCTGGAGTCTAGACGAAGGAGGCTACACCTTC	CAWSLDEGGYTF
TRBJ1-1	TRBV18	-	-	TGTGCCAGCTCACCAACCACGAGGGACACGATAGCTTTCTTT	CASSPTTRDTIAFF
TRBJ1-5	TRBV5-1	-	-	TGCGCCAGCAGCGTCTACGGACAGATCAATCAGCCCCAGCATTTT	CASSVYGQINQPQHF
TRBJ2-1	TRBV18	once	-	TGTGCCAGCTCACCACCGGGCCAAGGTAGGAACAATGAGCAGTTCTTC	CASSPPGQGRNNEQFF
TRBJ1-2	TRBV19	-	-	TGTGCCAGTAGTATAGCCCACAGGGATGGCTACACCTTC	CASSIAHRDGYTF
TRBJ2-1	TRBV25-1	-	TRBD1	TGTGCCAGCAGTGAGGACAGGGGACCCTCCTACAATGAGCAGTTCTTC	CASSEDRGPSYNEQFF
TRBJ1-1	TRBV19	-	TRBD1	TGTGCCAGTAAAGCCCTCGGCCAGGGGGCAGGGAACACTGAAGCTTTCTTT	CASKALGQGAGNTEAFF
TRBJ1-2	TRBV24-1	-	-	TGTGCCACCAGTGGCGACAGGAACTATGGCTACACCTTC	CATSGDRNYGYTF
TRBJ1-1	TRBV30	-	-	TGTGCCTGGAGCAGCTCATCTGTCGGGGGAGGGACTGAAGCTTTCTTT	CAWSSSSVGGGTEAFF
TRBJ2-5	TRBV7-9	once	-	TGTGCCAGCAGCCTGACAGTTGGGGAGACCCAGTACTTC	CASSLTVGETQYF
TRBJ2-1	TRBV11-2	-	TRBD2	TGTGCCAGCAGCTTAGTGCCTAGCGGGTGGAGGGATGAGCAGTTCTTC	CASSLVPSGWRDEQFF
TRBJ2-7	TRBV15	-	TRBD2	TGTGCCACCAGCAGAGGACAGCGGGGGGGCCTCTACGAGCAGTACTTC	CATSRGQRGGLYEQYF
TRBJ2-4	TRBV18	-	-	TGTGCCAGCTCACCACCGATAGGAGGCGGAGCCAAAAACATTCAGTACTTC	CASSPPIGGGAKNIQYF
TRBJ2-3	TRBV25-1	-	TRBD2	TGTGCCAGCAGTGAATCCGGGAGGGGCACAGATACGCAGTATTTT	CASSESGRGTDTQYF
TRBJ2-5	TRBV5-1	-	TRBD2	TGCGCCAGCAGCTGGTCCGGGACTACGAAAGAGACCCAGTACTTC	CASSWSGTTKETQYF
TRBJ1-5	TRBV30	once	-	TGTGCCTGGAGTTCGACAGGCCTCCCGAATCAGCCCCAGCATTTT	CAWSSTGLPNQPQHF
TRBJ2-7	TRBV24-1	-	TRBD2	TGTGCCACCAGTGGGAGCGGAGCGGGAAAGCAGTACTTC	CATSGSGAGKQYF
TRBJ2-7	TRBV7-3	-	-	TGTGCCAGCAGCTTGTCCGGACAGTCCTACGAGCAGTACTTC	CASSLSGQSYEQYF
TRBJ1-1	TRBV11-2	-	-	TGTGCCAGCAGCCGTACTCAGGGGCCGAACACTGAAGCTTTCTTT	CASSRTQGPNTEAFF
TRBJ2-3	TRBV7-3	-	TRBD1	TGTGCCAGCTCGAAGGACAGGAACACAGATACGCAGTATTTT	CASSKDRNTDTQYF
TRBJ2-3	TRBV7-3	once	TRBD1	TGTGCCAGCAGCTCGGGACAGGGTAGAGATACGCAGTATTTT	CASSSGQGRDTQYF
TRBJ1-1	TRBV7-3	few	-	TGTGCCAGCAGCTTGGGACACTCGAACACTGAAGCTTTCTTT	CASSLGHSNTEAFF
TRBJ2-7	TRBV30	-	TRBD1	TGTGCCTGGAGAGAAAAACAGGGGAAGGGGGAGCAGTACTTC	CAWREKQGKGEQYF
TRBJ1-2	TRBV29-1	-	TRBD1	TGCAGCGTTGAGCGAGGCAGGGGGGTAGGCGGCTACACCTTC	CSVERGRGVGGYTF
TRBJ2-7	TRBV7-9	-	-	TGTGCCAGCAGCTTAGCTGGACTCTCCGAGCAGTACTTC	CASSLAGLSEQYF
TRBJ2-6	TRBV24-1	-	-	TGTGCCACCGCGAAAGGACAGACCTCTGGGGCCAACGTCCTGACTTTC	CATAKGQTSGANVLTF
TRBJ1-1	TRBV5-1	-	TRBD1	TGCGCCAGCAGCCCCCGGGACAGGGCGGCTGAAGCTTTCTTT	CASSPRDRAAEAFF
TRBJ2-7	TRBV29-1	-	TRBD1	TGCAGCGCCGGGGACAGGGGCTTGGAGTACTTC	CSAGDRGLEYF
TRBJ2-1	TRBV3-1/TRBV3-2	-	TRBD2	TGTGCCAGCAGCCAAGTACGGAAAGCTAGCGGACCGAGCTCCTACAATGAGCAGTTCTTC	CASSQVRKASGPSSYNEQFF